One sample yielded the 14 T cell receptor beta chains listed below, sequenced in a study of glioma-infiltrating T cells after dendritic cell vaccination. Data came from immunoSEQ multiplex PCR; TCRdb stores just in-frame clones and leaves some out. The sample carries some 110,000 clones, around 91% recorded once. Stated time point: after dendritic cell vaccination, including at tumor progression/relapse. Sequencing was performed on blood, taken after dendritic cell vaccination. Receptors were obtained from a human donor with glioblastoma.

The chain recombines TRBV6-5 with TRBJ1-5, with TRBD1 identical over 8 bases. V dropped 4 bases and J dropped 7; count of bases not matched to a gene: 6. Germline V gives CDR1 MNHEY, CDR2 SVGAGI. There are 14 residues in the CDR3. The CDR3 loop reads CASSLTGVGQPQHF. The DNA of the CDR3 is TGTGCCAGCAGTTTGACAGGGGTAGGCCAGCCCCAGCATTTT.

This rearrangement joins TRBV27 to TRBJ2-3, with TRBD2 matching over 7 bases. Germline loops: CDR1 MNHEY, CDR2 SMNVEV (reference sequence). The J segment lost 0 bases and the V segment lost 4 bases, leaving 4 bases of the junction unmatched. The CDR3 loop spans 15 amino acids. The CDR3 loop reads CASSYQRESTDTQYF. DNA for the CDR3: TGTGCCAGCAGTTACCAGCGGGAAAGCACAGATACGCAGTATTTT.

The chain joins TRBV6-5 to TRBJ1-5; D uncertain. Germline V gene sequence: CDR1 MNHEY, CDR2 SVGAGI. Trimming removed 5 bases at V and 4 bases at J, with 6 bases between. CDR3 length equals 12 residues. CDR3 residues: CASSDKNQPQHF. As DNA, the CDR3 is TGTGCCAGCAGTGACAAGAATCAGCCCCAGCATTTT.

This clone was counted once. This chain joins TRBV6-1 and TRBJ1-1; a weak D match, TRBD1 (6 bases). Trimming cost V 4 bases and J 7 bases, with 19 bases left between them. From germline, CDR1 is MNHNS and CDR2 SASEGT. This CDR3 has 15 amino acids. The CDR3 region is CASSGGNRVTVEAFF. The CDR3 nucleotides read TGTGCCAGCAGTGGGGGGAACAGGGTGACTGTTGAAGCTTTCTTT.

The rearrangement joins TRBV6-5 to TRBJ1-1; tentatively, D is TRBD1 (6 bases). Germline lookup yields CDR1 MNHEY and CDR2 SVGAGI. This CDR3 has 13 residues. The V end lost 7 bases, the J end lost 1 base, and 10 bases lay between the germline ends. The CDR3 is CASTRGANTEAFF. The CDR3 DNA follows: TGTGCCAGCACTCGGGGGGCGAACACTGAAGCTTTCTTT.

The chain combines TRBV7-2 with TRBJ2-5; D is uncertain. Germline CDR1 SGHTA, CDR2 FQGNSA. The CDR3 consists of 14 residues. Trimming removed 1 base at V and 2 bases at J, with 8 bases between. CDR3 bases: TGTGCCAGCAGCTTAGAACTAAGTCAAGAGACCCAGTACTTC. Encoded protein: CASSLELSQETQYF.

The gene calls are TRBV11-2 and TRBJ2-2; 10 bases agree with TRBD1. The length of the CDR3 is 16 residues. Per germline, CDR1 SGHAT and CDR2 FQNNGV. J lost 4 bases, V lost 5 bases, and 7 bases had no gene match. CDR3: CASSRQGALVTGELFF. CDR3 nucleotides: TGTGCCAGCAGCAGACAGGGGGCCTTAGTCACCGGGGAGCTGTTTTTT.

Remarks on this clone: Distinct nucleotide sequences in the sample also encode this CDR3. This chain uses TRBV6-5 with TRBJ1-6; D not certain. Trimming removed 5 bases from V and 13 bases from J, with 21 bases in between. Germline CDR1 is MNHEY and CDR2 is SVGAGI. There are 15 residues in the CDR3. CDR3 nucleotide sequence: TGTGCCAGCAGTCGATCGTCAACAGTAATCTCCCCCCTCCACTTT. This translates into CASSRSSTVISPLHF.

The rearrangement joins TRBV9 to TRBJ2-7, with TRBD2 matching 7 bases. Germline loops: CDR1 SGDLS, CDR2 YYNGEE. The CDR3 is made up of 15 amino acids. Trimming took 4 bases from V and 7 from J; bases not matched to a gene: 14. The CDR3 DNA follows: TGTGCCAGCAGCCTTGGGGCGGGAGATTTGGGGGAGCAGTACTTC. Protein sequence: CASSLGAGDLGEQYF.

V usage is TRBV11-3 and J usage is TRBJ2-5, with 9 bases fitting TRBD2. The junction had 7 bases not matched to a gene; V was cut back by 5 bases and J by 3 bases. CDR3 size: 15 residues. Germline loops: CDR1 SGHNT, CDR2 YENEEA. The CDR3 protein is CASSKRLAEKETQYF. CDR3 coding DNA: TGTGCCAGCAGCAAAAGACTAGCGGAGAAAGAGACCCAGTACTTC.

The chain combines TRBV27 with TRBJ2-3, with D possibly TRBD1 on 6 matching bases. The CDR3 has 16 residues. CDR1 is MNHEY, CDR2 SMNVEV, per germline (reference sequence). The V gene lost 6 bases and the J gene lost 0 bases, with 16 bases spanning the gap. In DNA form, the CDR3 reads TGTGCCAGCAGGGGCCGGGACATCGCTAGCACAGATACGCAGTATTTT. Its translation: CASRGRDIASTDTQYF.

The chain couples TRBV12-5 to TRBJ2-2, with D perhaps matching TRBD1 (6 bases). CDR3 size: 15 residues. Looked up from germline, CDR1 is LGHNT and CDR2 is FRNRAP. V was cut by 6 bases and J by 3 bases, with 14 bases left in between. The CDR3 bases are TGTGCTAGTGGCTCCGGGACATCTTACACCGGGGAGCTGTTTTTT. It translates to CASGSGTSYTGELFF.

V and J are TRBV5-1 and TRBJ2-1; 7 bases fit TRBD2. V lost 4 bases, J lost 5 bases, and 12 bases stayed unmatched. CDR3 length: 16 residues. Germline values: CDR1 SGHRS, CDR2 YFSETQ. CDR3 DNA: TGCGCCAGCAGCCTACCCGGCGGGAGTTCCAACAATGAGCAGTTCTTC. This codes for CASSLPGGSSNNEQFF.

This clone showed up just once. The rearrangement joins TRBV2 to TRBJ1-1; D is perhaps TRBD1 (6 bases). The CDR3 consists of 13 residues. Germline V gene data show CDR1 as SNHLY and CDR2 as FYNNEI. V lost 6 bases, J lost 1 base, and 9 bases lay in between. The DNA of the CDR3 is TGTGCCAGCAGAAAGACAGGGAACACTGAAGCTTTCTTT. This encodes CASRKTGNTEAFF.